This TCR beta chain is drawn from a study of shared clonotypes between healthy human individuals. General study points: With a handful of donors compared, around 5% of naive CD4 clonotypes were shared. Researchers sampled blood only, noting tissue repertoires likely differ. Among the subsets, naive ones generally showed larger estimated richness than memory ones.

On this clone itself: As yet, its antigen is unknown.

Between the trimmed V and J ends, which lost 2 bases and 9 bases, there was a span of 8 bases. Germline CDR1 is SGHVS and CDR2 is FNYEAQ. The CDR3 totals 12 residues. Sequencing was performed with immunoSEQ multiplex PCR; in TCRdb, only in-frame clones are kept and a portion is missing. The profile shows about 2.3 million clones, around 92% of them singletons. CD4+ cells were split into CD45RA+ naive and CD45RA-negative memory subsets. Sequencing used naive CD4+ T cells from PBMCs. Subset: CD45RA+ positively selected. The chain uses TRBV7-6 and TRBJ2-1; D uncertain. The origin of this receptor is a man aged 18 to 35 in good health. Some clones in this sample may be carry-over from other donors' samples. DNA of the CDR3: TGTGCCAGCAGCTTAACTCACGGTGAGCAGTTCTTC. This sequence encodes CASSLTHGEQFF.